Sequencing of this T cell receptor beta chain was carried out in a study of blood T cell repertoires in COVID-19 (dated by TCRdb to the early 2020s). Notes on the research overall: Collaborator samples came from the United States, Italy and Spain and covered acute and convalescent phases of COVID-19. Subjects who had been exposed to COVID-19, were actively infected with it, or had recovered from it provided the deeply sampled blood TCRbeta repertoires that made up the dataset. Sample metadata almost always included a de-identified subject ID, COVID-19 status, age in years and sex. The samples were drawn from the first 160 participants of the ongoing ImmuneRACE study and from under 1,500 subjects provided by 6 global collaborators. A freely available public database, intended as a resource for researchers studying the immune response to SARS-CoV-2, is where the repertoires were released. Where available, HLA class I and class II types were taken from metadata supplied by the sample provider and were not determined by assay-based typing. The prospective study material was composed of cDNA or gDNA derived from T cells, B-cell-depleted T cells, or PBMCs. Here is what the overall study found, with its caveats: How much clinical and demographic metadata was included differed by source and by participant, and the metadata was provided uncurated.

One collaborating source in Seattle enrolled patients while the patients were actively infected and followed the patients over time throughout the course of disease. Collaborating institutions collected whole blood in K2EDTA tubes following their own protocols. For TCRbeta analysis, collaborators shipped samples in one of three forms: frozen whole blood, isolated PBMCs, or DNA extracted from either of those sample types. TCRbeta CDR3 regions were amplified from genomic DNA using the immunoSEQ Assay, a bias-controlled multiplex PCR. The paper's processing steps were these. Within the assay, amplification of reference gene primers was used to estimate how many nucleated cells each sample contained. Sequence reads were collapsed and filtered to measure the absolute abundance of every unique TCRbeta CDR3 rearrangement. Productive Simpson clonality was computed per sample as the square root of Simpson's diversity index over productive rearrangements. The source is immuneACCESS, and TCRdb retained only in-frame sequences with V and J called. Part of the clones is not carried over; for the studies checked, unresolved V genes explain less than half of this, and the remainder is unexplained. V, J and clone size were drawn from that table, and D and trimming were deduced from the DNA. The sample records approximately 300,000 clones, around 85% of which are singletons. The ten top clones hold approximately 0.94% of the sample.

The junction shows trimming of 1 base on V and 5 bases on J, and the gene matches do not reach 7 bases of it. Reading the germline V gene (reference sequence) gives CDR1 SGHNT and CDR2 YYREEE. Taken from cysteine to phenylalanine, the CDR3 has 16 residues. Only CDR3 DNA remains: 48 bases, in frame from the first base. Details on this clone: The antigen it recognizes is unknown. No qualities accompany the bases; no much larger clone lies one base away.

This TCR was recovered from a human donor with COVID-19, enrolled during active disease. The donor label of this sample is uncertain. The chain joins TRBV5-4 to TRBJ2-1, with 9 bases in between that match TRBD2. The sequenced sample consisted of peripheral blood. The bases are TGTGCCAGCAGCTTGTGGGGCGGGAGGGCGGACAATGAGCAGTTCTTC. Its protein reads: CASSLWGGRADNEQFF.